This T cell receptor (beta chain) originates from a study of T-cell memory formation after mild COVID-19. In the study overall: TCR clusters were mostly donor specific. Study findings and constraints: Most CD4+ clones that shrank were in CM and EM, while CD8+ ones turned up in EMRA. SARS-CoV-2 specificity was not confirmed for second-wave clones peaking on day 37. Cross-reactive memory appears to have joined, as suggested by some responding clones showing up in pre-infection memory.

With 3 bases removed from V and 5 bases from J, the gap between germline ends came to 8 bases. The germline gives CDR1 SSHAT, CDR2 FNYEAQ (reference sequence). The CDR3 has 13 amino acids. TCRdb reprocessed the 5' RACE reads via MiXCR and lists one record per CDR3 protein. The table lists fewer than 150,000 distinct CDR3 sequences, about 17% of them singletons. Of note for this clonotype: Its antigen remains unidentified.

The sequence was collected from a young man who had mild COVID-19 (a few samples of this study predate the infection). Cell type and time point are not known. Sequenced input: PBMCs or a T cell subset sorted from them (not recorded which). V is TRBV7-7 and J is TRBJ2-1, with a possible D match to TRBD1 (6 bases). The CDR3 nucleotides read TGTGCCAGCAGCTTGGACAGAAACAATGAGCAGTTCTTC. It specifies CASSLDRNNEQFF.